This T cell receptor (beta chain) was retrieved from a study of identical twins. The V gene lost 5 bases and the J gene lost 2 bases, with 7 bases spanning the gap. This CDR3 spans 13 amino acids. Germline CDR1 and CDR2: SNHLY and FYNNEI. One entry per CDR3 protein, called by TCRdb with MiXCR from the 5' RACE reads. There are roughly 250,000 distinct CDR3 sequences in the sample; about 7.5% occur only once, and 5% to 6% lies in the top ten. A further study also used this sample, focusing on yellow fever vaccine responses in identical twins.

The receptor's source is a woman aged 18-29 years in good health. J is TRBJ2-1 and V is TRBV2, with unresolved D. Source material: CD8+ T cells sorted from blood. The CDR3: CASSQEAYNEQFF. The CDR3 DNA reads as TGTGCCAGCAGTCAGGAAGCCTACAATGAGCAGTTCTTC.